These 15 T cell receptor beta chains originate from one sample sequenced in a study of T cell responses to AZD1222 COVID-19 vaccine. The protocol was immunoSEQ multiplex PCR, while the TCRdb copy is restricted to in-frame clones and leaves out a portion. Of some 200,000 clones listed, more than 90% were seen once; the top ten hold less than 4.5%. This material consisted of peripheral blood, taken 28 days after the second dose of the MenACWY control vaccine. The receptors derive from an adult who received the MenACWY meningococcal vaccine as a control.

This clone appeared a single time. This rearrangement joins TRBV28 to TRBJ2-2; D is perhaps TRBD2 (7 bases). V was clipped by 3 bases and J by 4 bases, with 21 bases between them. The CDR3 loop spans 18 amino acids. CDR1 is MDHEN and CDR2 is SYDVKM in the germline V gene. CDR3 DNA sequence: TGTGCCAGCAGTTTGCTCGGGGTCCAGGGGAGGGGCACCGGGGAGCTGTTTTTT. Its translation is CASSLLGVQGRGTGELFF. The full variable domain, its missing parts supplied by reference TRBV28 and TRBJ2-2, is DVKVTQSSRYLVKRTGEKVFLECVQDMDHENMFWYRQDPGLGLRLIYFSYDVKMKEKGDIPEGYSVSREKKERFSLILESASTNQTSMYLCASSLLGVQGRGTGELFFGEGSRLTVL.

V usage is TRBV7-9 and J usage is TRBJ1-1; no clear D gene. The CDR3 spans 14 residues. Looked up from germline, CDR1 is SEHNR and CDR2 is FQNEAQ (reference sequence). V was clipped by 3 bases and J by 8 bases, with 16 bases between them. CDR3 DNA sequence: TGTGCCAGCAGCTTGCAGGCCTCGAGTCAGGAAGCTTTCTTT. Protein product: CASSLQASSQEAFF.

This chain joins TRBV7-2 and TRBJ1-2; D uncertain. Germline V gene lookup returns CDR1 SGHTA and CDR2 FQGNSA. This CDR3 contains 12 residues. Trimming took off 5 bases at V and 7 bases at J, with 11 bases between the two ends. CDR3 loop: CASSPTFSGYTF. CDR3 coding DNA: TGTGCCAGCAGCCCGACATTCTCTGGCTACACCTTC.

This clone was seen only a few times. The V and J genes are TRBV10-3 and TRBJ2-1, with D possibly being TRBD2 (6 bases). Trimming stripped 7 bases from V and 0 bases from J, with 16 bases between. The germline CDR1 and CDR2 sequences are ENHRY and SYGVKD. The CDR3 is made up of 16 amino acids. This chain's CDR3 is CAITDGTLFSYNEQFF. The CDR3 nucleotides read TGTGCCATCACAGACGGGACTCTCTTCTCCTACAATGAGCAGTTCTTC.

V gene TRBV7-9 combines with J gene TRBJ2-7; D tentatively reads TRBD1 or TRBD2 (5 bases each). Trimming took 3 bases from V and 3 from J, leaving 21 bases between them. Germline-derived CDR1 and CDR2 are SEHNR and FQNEAQ (reference sequence). CDR3 length: 17 amino acids. DNA for the CDR3: TGTGCCAGCAGCTTTGGGGGTACAGGTCGCTCCAACTACGAGCAGTACTTC. This gives the protein CASSFGGTGRSNYEQYF. Full variable domain (rest looked up from reference TRBV7-9 and TRBJ2-7): DTGVSQNPRHKITKRGQNVTFRCDPISEHNRLYWYRQTLGQGPEFLTYFQNEAQLEKSRLLSDRFSAERPKGSFSTLEIQRTEQGDSAMYLCASSFGGTGRSNYEQYFGPGTRLTVT.

This clone was seen a few times. This chain connects TRBV19 to TRBJ2-7; TRBD1 is a possible D gene (6 bases). V lost 7 bases and J 2 bases, leaving 9 bases between the germline ends. The germline V gene has CDR1 LNHDA and CDR2 SQIVND (reference sequence). This CDR3 has 12 amino acids. The CDR3 coding sequence is TGTGCCAGTAAAGGGACAACCTACGAGCAGTACTTC. The encoded protein is CASKGTTYEQYF.

Here the CDR3 DNA reads TGTGCCGGATCCATTAAGCAGGGATTGACTCAGCCCCAGCATTTT. It specifies CAGSIKQGLTQPQHF. The rearrangement links TRBV6-6 to TRBJ1-5, with D possibly being TRBD1 (5 bases). Germline-derived CDR1 and CDR2 are MNHNY and SVGAGI (reference sequence). V was pared by 11 bases and J by 6 bases, with 23 bases between. The CDR3 runs 15 residues.

V gene TRBV2 combines with J gene TRBJ1-1; possibly TRBD1 for D (5 bases). Trimming removed 4 bases from V and 4 bases from J, with 13 bases in between. This CDR3 region has 14 residues. Per germline, CDR1 SNHLY and CDR2 FYNNEI. The CDR3: CASSGSGKGTEAFF. CDR3 in DNA: TGTGCCAGCAGTGGGTCAGGGAAGGGCACTGAAGCTTTCTTT. Combining the CDR3 with reference TRBV2 and TRBJ1-1 gives the whole variable domain EPEVTQTPSHQVTQMGQEVILRCVPISNHLYFYWYRQILGQKVEFLVSFYNNEISEKSEIFDDQFSVERPDGSNFTLKIRSTKLEDSAMYFCASSGSGKGTEAFFGQGTRLTVV.

This sequence joins TRBV19 and TRBJ1-1, with 10 bases identical to TRBD1. The CDR3 extends over 15 amino acids. CDR1 and CDR2 (germline): LNHDA, SQIVND (reference sequence). J lost 3 bases, V lost 7 bases, and 8 bases had no gene match. The CDR3 sequence is CASISRDRGYTEAFF. The CDR3 nucleotides are TGTGCCAGTATTTCCCGGGACAGGGGATACACTGAAGCTTTCTTT.

The chain has TRBV19 and TRBJ1-2; no firm D call. Trimming removed 7 bases at V and 4 bases at J, with 19 bases between. The germline V gene encodes CDR1 LNHDA and CDR2 SQIVND (reference sequence). The CDR3 has 15 residues. In DNA, the CDR3 is TGTGCCAGTACTCTCTTGGGCAATTTGGGCTATGGCTACACCTTC. Encoded protein: CASTLLGNLGYGYTF.

The J gene is TRBJ1-6, the V gene TRBV5-1, with TRBD1 as a possible D gene (5 bases). V lost 2 bases and J lost 6, with 9 bases in between. Germline loops: CDR1 SGHRS, CDR2 YFSETQ. This CDR3 spans 14 amino acids. The chain's CDR3 is CASSFRVSNSPLHF. The CDR3 DNA reads as TGCGCCAGCAGCTTCAGGGTAAGTAATTCACCCCTCCACTTT.

Details on this clone: This CDR3 is also generated by other DNA sequences in the sample. The chain is built from TRBV12-3 or TRBV12-4 and TRBJ2-7; unclear D gene. The CDR3 has 11 residues. V lost 3 bases and J 4 bases, leaving 4 bases between the germline ends. CDR3: CASSFGYEQYF. The CDR3 DNA reads TGTGCCAGCAGTTTTGGGTACGAGCAGTACTTC.

This chain uses TRBV5-6 with TRBJ1-1; no firm D call. Germline V gene lookup returns CDR1 SGHDT and CDR2 YYEEEE. The CDR3 is 13 residues long. Trimming stripped 0 bases from V and 5 bases from J, with 8 bases between. CDR3 nucleotides: TGTGCCAGCAGCTTGGGGGCAGTTACTGAAGCTTTCTTT. It codes for CASSLGAVTEAFF.

CDR3 nucleotides: TGTGCCAGCAGCAGAGATGGCAATCAGCCCCAGCATTTT. It encodes CASSRDGNQPQHF. The gene calls are TRBV2 and TRBJ1-5, with unresolved D. V lost 6 bases to trimming and J lost 2 bases, with 8 bases between them. The length of the CDR3 is 13 residues. CDR1 is SNHLY and CDR2 is FYNNEI in the germline V gene.

The V gene is TRBV2, the J gene TRBJ2-1, with a possible D match to TRBD2 (5 bases). The CDR3 consists of 14 residues. CDR1 is SNHLY, CDR2 FYNNEI, per germline. The V gene lost 3 bases and the J gene lost 4 bases, with 10 bases spanning the gap. This CDR3 is CASSDRLAYNEQFF. CDR3 in DNA: TGTGCCAGCAGTGATCGGCTAGCATACAATGAGCAGTTCTTC.